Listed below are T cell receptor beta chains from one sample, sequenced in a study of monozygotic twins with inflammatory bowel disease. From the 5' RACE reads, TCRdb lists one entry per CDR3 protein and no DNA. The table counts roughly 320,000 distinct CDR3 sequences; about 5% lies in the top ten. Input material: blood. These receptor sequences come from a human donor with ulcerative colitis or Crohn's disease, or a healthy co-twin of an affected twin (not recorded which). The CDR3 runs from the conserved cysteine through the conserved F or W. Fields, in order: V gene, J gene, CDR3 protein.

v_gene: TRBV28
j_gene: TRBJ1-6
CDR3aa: CASRQRGVSNSPLHF

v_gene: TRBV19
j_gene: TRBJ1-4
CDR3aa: CASKSGATNEKLFF

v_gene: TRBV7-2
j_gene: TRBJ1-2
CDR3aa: CASSPTGSGGYTF

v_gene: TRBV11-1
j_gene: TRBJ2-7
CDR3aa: CASSLRGHQNYEQYF

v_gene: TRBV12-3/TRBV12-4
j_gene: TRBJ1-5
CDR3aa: CASSLRGQQPQHF

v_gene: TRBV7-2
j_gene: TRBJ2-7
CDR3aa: CASSAPSAGLAYEQYF

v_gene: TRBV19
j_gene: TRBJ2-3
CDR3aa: CASNTPGLAADTQYF

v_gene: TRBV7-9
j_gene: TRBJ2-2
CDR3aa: CASSFGFGTGELFF

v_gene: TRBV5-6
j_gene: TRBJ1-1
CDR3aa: CASSLNNHEAFF

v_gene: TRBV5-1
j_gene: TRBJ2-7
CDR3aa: CASSLDHTLSYEQYF

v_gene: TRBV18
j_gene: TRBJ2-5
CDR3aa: CASSRTSQETQYF

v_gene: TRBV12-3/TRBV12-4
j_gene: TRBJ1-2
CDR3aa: CASTTGGPFGNYGYTF

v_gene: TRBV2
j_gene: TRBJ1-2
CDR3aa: CASSETADRSYGYTF

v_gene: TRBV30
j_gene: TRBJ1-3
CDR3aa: CAWSMTGGSVYRNTIYF

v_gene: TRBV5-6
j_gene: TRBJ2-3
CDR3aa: CASSVLERNTDTQYF

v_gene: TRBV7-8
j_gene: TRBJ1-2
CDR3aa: CASSPRQGLGYTF

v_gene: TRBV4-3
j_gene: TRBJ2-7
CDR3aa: CASVRPGQGYEQYF

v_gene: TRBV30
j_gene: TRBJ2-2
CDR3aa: CAWSIRDRGAGELFF

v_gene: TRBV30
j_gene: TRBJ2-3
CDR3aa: CAWGSGSSTDTQYF

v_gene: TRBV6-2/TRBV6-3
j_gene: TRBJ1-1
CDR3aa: CASSYYPGGIAFF

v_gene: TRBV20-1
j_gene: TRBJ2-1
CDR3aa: CSARDGAGSYNEQFF

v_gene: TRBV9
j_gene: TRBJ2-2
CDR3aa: CASSVGTGSMGRTGELFF

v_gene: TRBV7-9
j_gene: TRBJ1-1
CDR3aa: CASSPPGTWGDTEAFF

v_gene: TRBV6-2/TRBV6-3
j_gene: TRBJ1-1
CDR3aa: CASQGRPLNTEAFF

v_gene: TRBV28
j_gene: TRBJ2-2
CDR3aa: CASRGGTGELFF

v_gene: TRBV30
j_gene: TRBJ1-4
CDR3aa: CAWSETNGLTGDEKLFF

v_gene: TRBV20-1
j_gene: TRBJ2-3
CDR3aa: CSARAGALSTDTQYF

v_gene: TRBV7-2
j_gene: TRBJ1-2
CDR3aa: CASSLAEQGIYGYTF

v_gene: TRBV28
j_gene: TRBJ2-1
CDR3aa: CASGLPDRDYNEQFF

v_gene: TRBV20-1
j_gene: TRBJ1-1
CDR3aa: CSARVGGKAEAFF

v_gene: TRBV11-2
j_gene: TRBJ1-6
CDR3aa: CASSFEGSPLHF

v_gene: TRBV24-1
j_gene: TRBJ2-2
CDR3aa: CATSDGGGADTGELFF

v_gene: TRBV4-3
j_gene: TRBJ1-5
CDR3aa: CASSPGLYQPQHF

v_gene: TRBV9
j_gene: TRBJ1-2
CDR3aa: CASSVGGRSFGGYTF

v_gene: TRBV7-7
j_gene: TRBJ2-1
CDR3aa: CASSQVGVRGADEQFF

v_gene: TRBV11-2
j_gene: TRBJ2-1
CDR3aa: CASSLGLSSYNEQFF

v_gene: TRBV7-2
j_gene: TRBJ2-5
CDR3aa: CASSLRASGVGETQYF

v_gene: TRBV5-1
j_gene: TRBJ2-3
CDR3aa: CASSLDDTDTQYF

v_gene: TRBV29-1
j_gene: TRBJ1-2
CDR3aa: CSVQGTFYGYTF

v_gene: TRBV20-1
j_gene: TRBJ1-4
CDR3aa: CSARGDFYEKLFF

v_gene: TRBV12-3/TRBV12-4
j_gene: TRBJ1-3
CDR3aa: CASSWWRDRGQVGNTIYF

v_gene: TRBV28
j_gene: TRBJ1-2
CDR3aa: CASSSLRRAGADGYTF

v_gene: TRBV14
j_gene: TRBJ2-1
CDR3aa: CASSQDLVLNEQFF